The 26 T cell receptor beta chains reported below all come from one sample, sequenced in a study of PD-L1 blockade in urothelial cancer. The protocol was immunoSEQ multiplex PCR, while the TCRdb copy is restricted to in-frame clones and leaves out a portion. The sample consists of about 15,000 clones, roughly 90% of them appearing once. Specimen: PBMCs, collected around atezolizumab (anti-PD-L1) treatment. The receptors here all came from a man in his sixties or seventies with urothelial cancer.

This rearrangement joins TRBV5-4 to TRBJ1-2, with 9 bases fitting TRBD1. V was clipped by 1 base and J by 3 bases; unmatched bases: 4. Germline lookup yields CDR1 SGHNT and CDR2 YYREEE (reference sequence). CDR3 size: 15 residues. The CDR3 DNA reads TGTGCCAGCAGCTTGCCCGGGACAGGGTACTATGGCTACACCTTC. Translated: CASSLPGTGYYGYTF.

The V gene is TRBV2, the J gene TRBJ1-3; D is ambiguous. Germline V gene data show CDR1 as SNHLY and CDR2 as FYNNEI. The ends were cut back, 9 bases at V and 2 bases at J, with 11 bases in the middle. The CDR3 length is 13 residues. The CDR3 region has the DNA TGTGCCAGTTGTGTCTCTCCTGGAAACACCATATATTTT. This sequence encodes CASCVSPGNTIYF.

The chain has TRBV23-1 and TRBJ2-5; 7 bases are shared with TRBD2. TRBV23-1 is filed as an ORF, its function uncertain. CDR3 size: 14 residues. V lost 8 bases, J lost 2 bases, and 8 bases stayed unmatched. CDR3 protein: CASESRRGQETQYF. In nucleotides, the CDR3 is TGCGCCAGCGAGAGTCGGCGGGGGCAAGAGACCCAGTACTTC.

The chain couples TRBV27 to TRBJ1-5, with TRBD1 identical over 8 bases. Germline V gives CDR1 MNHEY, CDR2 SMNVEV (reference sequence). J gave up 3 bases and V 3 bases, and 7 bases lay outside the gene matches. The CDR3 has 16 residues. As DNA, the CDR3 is TGTGCCAGCAGTTTTAACGGACAGGGCCACAATCAGCCCCAGCATTTT. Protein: CASSFNGQGHNQPQHF.

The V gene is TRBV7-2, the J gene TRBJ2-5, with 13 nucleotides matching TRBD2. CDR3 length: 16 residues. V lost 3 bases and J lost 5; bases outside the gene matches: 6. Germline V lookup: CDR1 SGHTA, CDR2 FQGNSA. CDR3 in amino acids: CASSFTSGGGDETQYF. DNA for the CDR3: TGTGCCAGCAGCTTTACTAGCGGGGGGGGTGATGAGACCCAGTACTTC.

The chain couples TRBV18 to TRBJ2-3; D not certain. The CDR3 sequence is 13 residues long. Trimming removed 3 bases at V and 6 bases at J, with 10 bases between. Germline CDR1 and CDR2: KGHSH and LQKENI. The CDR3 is CASSPPSVDTQYF. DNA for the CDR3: TGTGCCAGCTCACCCCCGTCTGTGGATACGCAGTATTTT.

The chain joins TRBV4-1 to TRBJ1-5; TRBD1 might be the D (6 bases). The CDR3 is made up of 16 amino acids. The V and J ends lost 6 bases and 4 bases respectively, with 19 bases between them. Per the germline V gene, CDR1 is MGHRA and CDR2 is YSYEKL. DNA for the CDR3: TGCGCCAGCAGTCAGGTAGAGCAGAGGGGGAATCAGCCCCAGCATTTT. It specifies CASSQVEQRGNQPQHF.

DNA of the CDR3: TGCGCCAGCAGCTTATACAGGGCGGTGAGCGAGCAGTTCTTC. Amino acid sequence: CASSLYRAVSEQFF. The rearrangement uses TRBV5-1 and TRBJ2-1, with D possibly TRBD1 on 6 matching bases. Deletions cut 2 bases from V and 10 bases from J, with 16 bases between. The CDR3 consists of 14 residues. Germline values: CDR1 SGHRS, CDR2 YFSETQ.

CDR3 residues: CASSQGRGLTQETQYF. The CDR3 DNA reads TGCGCCAGCAGCCAAGGCAGAGGACTAACCCAAGAGACCCAGTACTTC. The chain employs TRBV4-1 and TRBJ2-5, with D possibly TRBD2 on 6 matching bases. This CDR3 has 16 amino acids. The V and J ends lost 1 base and 1 base respectively, with 13 bases between them. The germline gives CDR1 MGHRA, CDR2 YSYEKL.

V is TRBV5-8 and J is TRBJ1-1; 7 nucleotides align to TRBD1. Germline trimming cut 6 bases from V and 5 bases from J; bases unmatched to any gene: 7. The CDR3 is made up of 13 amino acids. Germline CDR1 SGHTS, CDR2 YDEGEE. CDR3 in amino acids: CASTIQGLTEAFF. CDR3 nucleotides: TGTGCCAGCACGATACAGGGGTTGACTGAAGCTTTCTTT.

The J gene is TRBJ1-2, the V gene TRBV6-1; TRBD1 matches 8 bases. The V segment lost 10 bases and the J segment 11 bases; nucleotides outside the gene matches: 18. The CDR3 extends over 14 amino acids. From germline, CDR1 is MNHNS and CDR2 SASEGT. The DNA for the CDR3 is TGTGCCACTCTACCCGGGACAGGTCCTTGGGGGTACACCTTC. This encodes CATLPGTGPWGYTF.

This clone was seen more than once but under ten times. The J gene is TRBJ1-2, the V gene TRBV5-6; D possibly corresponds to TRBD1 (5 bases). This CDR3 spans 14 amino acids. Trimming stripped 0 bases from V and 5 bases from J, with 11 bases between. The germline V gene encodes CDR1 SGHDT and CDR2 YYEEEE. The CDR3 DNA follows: TGTGCCAGCAGCTTGGCCTTACCAGGGTATGGCTACACCTTC. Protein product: CASSLALPGYGYTF.

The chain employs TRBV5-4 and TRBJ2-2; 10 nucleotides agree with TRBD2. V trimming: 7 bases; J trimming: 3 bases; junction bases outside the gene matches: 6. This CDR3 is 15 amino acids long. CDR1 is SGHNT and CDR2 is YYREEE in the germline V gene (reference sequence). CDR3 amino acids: CASSSSGGDTGELFF. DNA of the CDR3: TGTGCCAGCTCCTCTAGCGGGGGAGACACCGGGGAGCTGTTTTTT.

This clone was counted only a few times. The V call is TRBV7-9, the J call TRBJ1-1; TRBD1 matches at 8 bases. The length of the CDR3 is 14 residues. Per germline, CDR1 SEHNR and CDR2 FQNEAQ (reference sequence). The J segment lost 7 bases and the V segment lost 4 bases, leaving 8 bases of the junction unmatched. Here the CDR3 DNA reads TGTGCCAGCAGCTCCACGACAGGGGTGGTTGAAGCTTTCTTT. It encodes CASSSTTGVVEAFF.

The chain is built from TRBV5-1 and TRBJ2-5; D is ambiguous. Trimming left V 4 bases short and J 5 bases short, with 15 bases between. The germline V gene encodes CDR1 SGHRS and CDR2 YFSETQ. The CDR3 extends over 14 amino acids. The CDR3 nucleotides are TGCGCCAGCAGCCTTAAGCCGGGTACGGAGACCCAGTACTTC. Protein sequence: CASSLKPGTETQYF. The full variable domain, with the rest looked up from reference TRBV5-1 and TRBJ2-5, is KAGVTQTPRYLIKTRGQQVTLSCSPISGHRSVSWYQQTPGQGLQFLFEYFSETQRNKGNFPGRFSGRQFSNSRSEMNVSTLELGDSALYLCASSLKPGTETQYFGPGTRLLVL.

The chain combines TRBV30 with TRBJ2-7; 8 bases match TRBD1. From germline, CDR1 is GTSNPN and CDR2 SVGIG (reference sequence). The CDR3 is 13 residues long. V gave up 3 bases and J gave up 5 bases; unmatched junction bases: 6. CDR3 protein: CAWSWGQANEQYF. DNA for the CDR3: TGTGCCTGGAGCTGGGGACAGGCCAACGAGCAGTACTTC.

The CDR3 region is CASPPPGSDTQYF. CDR3 nucleotide sequence: TGTGCCAGCCCCCCACCAGGATCAGATACGCAGTATTTT. The rearrangement links TRBV2 to TRBJ2-3; D is ambiguous. V lost 8 bases, J lost 4 bases, and 13 bases lay in between. This CDR3 contains 13 residues. Germline CDR1 is SNHLY and CDR2 is FYNNEI. Drawing the rest from reference TRBV2 and TRBJ2-3, the complete variable domain is EPEVTQTPSHQVTQMGQEVILRCVPISNHLYFYWYRQILGQKVEFLVSFYNNEISEKSEIFDDQFSVERPDGSNFTLKIRSTKLEDSAMYFCASPPPGSDTQYFGPGTRLTVL.

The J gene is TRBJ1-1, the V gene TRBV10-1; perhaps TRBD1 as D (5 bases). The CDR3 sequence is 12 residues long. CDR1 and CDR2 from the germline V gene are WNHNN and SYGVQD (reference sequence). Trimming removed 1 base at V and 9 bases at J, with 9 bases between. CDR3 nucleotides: TGCGCCAGCAGTGAGTTAGGGGAAAAAGCTTTCTTT. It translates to CASSELGEKAFF.

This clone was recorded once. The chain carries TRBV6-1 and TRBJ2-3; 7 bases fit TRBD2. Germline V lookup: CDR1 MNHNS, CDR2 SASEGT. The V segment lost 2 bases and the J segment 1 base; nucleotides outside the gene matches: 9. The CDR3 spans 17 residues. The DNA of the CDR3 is TGTGCCAGCAGTGAATATGTGGGGCTAGCGGGCACAGATACGCAGTATTTT. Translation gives CASSEYVGLAGTDTQYF.

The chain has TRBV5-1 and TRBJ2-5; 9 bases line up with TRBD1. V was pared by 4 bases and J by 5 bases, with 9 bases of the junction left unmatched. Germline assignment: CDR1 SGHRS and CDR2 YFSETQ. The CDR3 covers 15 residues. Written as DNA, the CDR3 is TGCGCCAGCAGCAGGGGGACAGGGAGGGATGAGACCCAGTACTTC. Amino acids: CASSRGTGRDETQYF.

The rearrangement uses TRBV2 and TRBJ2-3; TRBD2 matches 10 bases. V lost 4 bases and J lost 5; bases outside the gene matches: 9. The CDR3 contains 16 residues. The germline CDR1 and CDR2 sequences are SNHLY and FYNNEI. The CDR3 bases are TGTGCCAGCAGTGGACAGACTAGCGGGCGAAGAGATACGCAGTATTTT. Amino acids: CASSGQTSGRRDTQYF.

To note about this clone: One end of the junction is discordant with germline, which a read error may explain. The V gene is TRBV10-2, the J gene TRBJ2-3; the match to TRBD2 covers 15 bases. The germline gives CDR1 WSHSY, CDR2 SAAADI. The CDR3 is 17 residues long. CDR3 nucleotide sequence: TGCACCAGTCTGGGACTAGCGGGGGGACTAAGCCCAGATACGCAGTATTTT. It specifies CTSLGLAGGLSPDTQYF.

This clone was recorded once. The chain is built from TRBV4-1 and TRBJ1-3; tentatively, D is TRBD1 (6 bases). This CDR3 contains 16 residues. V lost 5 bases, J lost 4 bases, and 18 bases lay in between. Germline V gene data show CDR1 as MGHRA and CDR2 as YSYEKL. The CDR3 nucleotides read TGCGCCAGCAGCGCCCCGGGTAGGGGGAAAGGAAACACCATATATTTT. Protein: CASSAPGRGKGNTIYF.

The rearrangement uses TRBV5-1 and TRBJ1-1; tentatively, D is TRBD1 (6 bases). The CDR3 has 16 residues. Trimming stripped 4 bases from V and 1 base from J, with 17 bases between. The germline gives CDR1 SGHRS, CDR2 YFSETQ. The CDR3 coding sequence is TGCGCCAGCAGCAAGGACAGCGCATACTCGAACACTGAAGCTTTCTTT. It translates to CASSKDSAYSNTEAFF.

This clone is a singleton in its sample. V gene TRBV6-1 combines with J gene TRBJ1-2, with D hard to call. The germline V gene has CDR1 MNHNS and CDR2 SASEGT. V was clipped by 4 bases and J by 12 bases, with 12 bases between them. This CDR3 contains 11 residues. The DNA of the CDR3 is TGTGCCAGCAGTGGGGAGGGCACCAACACCTTC. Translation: CASSGEGTNTF.

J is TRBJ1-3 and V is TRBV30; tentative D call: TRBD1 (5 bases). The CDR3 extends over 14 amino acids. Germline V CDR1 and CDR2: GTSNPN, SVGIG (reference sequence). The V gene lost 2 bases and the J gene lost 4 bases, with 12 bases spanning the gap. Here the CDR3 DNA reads TGTGCCTGGAGTCTGGCAGGGAACGGAAACACCATATATTTT. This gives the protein CAWSLAGNGNTIYF.